These 13 T cell receptor beta chains were all obtained from the same sample, sequenced in a study of cytomegalovirus exposure and HLA in healthy donors. Amplification used 60 Vbeta primers and 13 Jbeta primers. Here immunoSEQ multiplex PCR was the method, and the copy in TCRdb shows in-frame clones only, minus some. The repertoire holds around 130,000 clones, with just over 65% as singletons. What was sequenced was PBMCs. The receptors were sampled from a woman aged 55-70 years in good health and CMV-seronegative.

There are a few counts of this clone. The chain has TRBV7-3 and TRBJ2-1; TRBD1 might be the D (5 bases). V was shortened by 1 base and J by 7 bases, with 14 bases between the two germline ends. The CDR3 has 15 amino acids. Germline loops: CDR1 SGHTA, CDR2 FQGTGA. CDR3 protein: CASSLRADKWNEQFF. Here the CDR3 DNA reads TGTGCCAGCAGCTTAAGGGCGGACAAGTGGAATGAGCAGTTCTTC.

Notes on this clone: The junction differs from germline at one of its ends, possibly a read error. The sample carries other DNA sequences with the same CDR3. This chain uses TRBV9 with TRBJ2-7, with no clear D. This CDR3 is 9 amino acids long. Germline V gene data show CDR1 as SGDLS and CDR2 as YYNGEE. The chain's CDR3 is CASKREQYF. Here the CDR3 DNA reads TGCGCCAGCAAGCGCGAGCAGTACTTC.

The CDR3, as DNA: TGCGCCAGCACCCCGGCAGGGGCAGCTGGCTACACCTTC. Translating gives CASTPAGAAGYTF. The genes are TRBV5-1 and TRBJ1-2; D may be TRBD1 (6 bases). Germline V lookup: CDR1 SGHRS, CDR2 YFSETQ. Deletions cut 6 bases from V and 7 bases from J, with 16 bases between. CDR3 size: 13 residues.

As DNA, the CDR3 is TGTGCCAGCAGCCGGGACAGGGGCCCAGATACGCAGTATTTT. Protein product: CASSRDRGPDTQYF. V is TRBV7-3 and J is TRBJ2-3; 10 positions match TRBD1. With V trimmed by 5 bases and J by 4 bases, 3 bases remained unmatched. The germline gives CDR1 SGHTA, CDR2 FQGTGA. The CDR3 sequence is 14 residues long.

The V call is TRBV6-5, the J call TRBJ1-6; tentative D call: TRBD1 (6 bases). The V gene lost 5 bases and the J gene lost 10 bases, with 12 bases spanning the gap. CDR1 is MNHEY, CDR2 SVGAGI, per germline. The CDR3 spans 13 residues. The CDR3 nucleotides read TGTGCCAGCAGTCCAGGGGAGTACTCACCCCTCCACTTT. It translates to CASSPGEYSPLHF.

The chain is built from TRBV19 and TRBJ2-5, with 9 positions matching TRBD1. The CDR3 is 14 amino acids. V shed 4 bases and J 2 bases; nucleotides not matched to a gene: 2. Germline V gives CDR1 LNHDA, CDR2 SQIVND (reference sequence). The CDR3 spells CASSTGQGQETQYF. CDR3 bases: TGTGCCAGTAGTACCGGACAGGGGCAAGAGACCCAGTACTTC. The full variable domain, its missing parts supplied by reference TRBV19 and TRBJ2-5, is DGGITQSPKYLFRKEGQNVTLSCEQNLNHDAMYWYRQDPGQGLRLIYYSQIVNDFQKGDIAEGYSVSREKKESFPLTVTSAQKNPTAFYLCASSTGQGQETQYFGPGTRLLVL.

The chain employs TRBV27 and TRBJ2-2; TRBD1 aligns across 11 bases. The germline CDR1 and CDR2 sequences are MNHEY and SMNVEV (reference sequence). This CDR3 is built from 14 residues. J was trimmed by 7 bases and V by 6 bases; bases with no gene match: 4. CDR3 sequence reads: CASRGQGAVGELFF. CDR3 nucleotide sequence: TGTGCCAGCAGAGGACAGGGGGCCGTCGGGGAGCTGTTTTTT.

The chain couples TRBV5-1 to TRBJ1-3; perhaps TRBD1 as D (5 bases). V lost 4 bases and J lost 2, with 13 bases in between. The length of the CDR3 is 15 residues. Germline V gene sequence: CDR1 SGHRS, CDR2 YFSETQ. The CDR3 coding sequence is TGCGCCAGCAGCCTCCGATGGGGGGCTGGAAACACCATATATTTT. As protein: CASSLRWGAGNTIYF.

The chain employs TRBV10-1 and TRBJ1-6, with a weak D call TRBD1 (5 bases). The CDR3 length is 14 residues. Per the germline V gene, CDR1 is WNHNN and CDR2 is SYGVQD (reference sequence). Trimming took off 6 bases at V and 7 bases at J, with 13 bases between the two ends. Here the CDR3 reads CASRRRVGNSPLHF. The CDR3 coding sequence is TGCGCCAGCAGACGCAGGGTGGGCAATTCACCCCTCCACTTT.

This chain links TRBV14 with TRBJ1-4; D gene ambiguous. The CDR3 totals 15 residues. V was shortened by 1 base and J by 0 bases, with 6 bases between the two germline ends. Germline CDR1 SGHDN, CDR2 FVKESK. DNA of the CDR3: TGTGCCAGCAGCCAAGTGGCTTCAACTAATGAAAAACTGTTTTTT. Translation: CASSQVASTNEKLFF.

This clone occurred a few times. The CDR3 nucleotides are TGCGCCAGCAGCCGAGTGGTACAGGGGTCCACTGAAGCTTTCTTT. Translated: CASSRVVQGSTEAFF. The chain is built from TRBV4-1 and TRBJ1-1; 7 bases are a match to TRBD1. V gave up 4 bases and J gave up 4 bases; unmatched junction bases: 9. The germline V gene encodes CDR1 MGHRA and CDR2 YSYEKL. This CDR3 spans 15 amino acids.

This sequence joins TRBV14 and TRBJ2-1; 8 nucleotides agree with TRBD2. After removal of 6 bases from V and 8 bases from J, the junction contained 6 bases not matched to a gene. Looked up from germline, CDR1 is SGHDN and CDR2 is FVKESK. CDR3 length: 13 amino acids. CDR3 in amino acids: CASSQQLADEQFF. In DNA, the CDR3 is TGTGCCAGCAGTCAGCAACTAGCGGATGAGCAGTTCTTC.

The chain combines TRBV2 with TRBJ1-2, with 9 nucleotides matching TRBD1. This CDR3 comprises 13 residues. V was clipped by 8 bases and J by 3 bases; unmatched bases: 4. From germline, CDR1 is SNHLY and CDR2 FYNNEI. The CDR3 region is CASYRTGDYGYTF. As DNA, the CDR3 is TGTGCCAGCTATAGGACAGGGGACTATGGCTACACCTTC.